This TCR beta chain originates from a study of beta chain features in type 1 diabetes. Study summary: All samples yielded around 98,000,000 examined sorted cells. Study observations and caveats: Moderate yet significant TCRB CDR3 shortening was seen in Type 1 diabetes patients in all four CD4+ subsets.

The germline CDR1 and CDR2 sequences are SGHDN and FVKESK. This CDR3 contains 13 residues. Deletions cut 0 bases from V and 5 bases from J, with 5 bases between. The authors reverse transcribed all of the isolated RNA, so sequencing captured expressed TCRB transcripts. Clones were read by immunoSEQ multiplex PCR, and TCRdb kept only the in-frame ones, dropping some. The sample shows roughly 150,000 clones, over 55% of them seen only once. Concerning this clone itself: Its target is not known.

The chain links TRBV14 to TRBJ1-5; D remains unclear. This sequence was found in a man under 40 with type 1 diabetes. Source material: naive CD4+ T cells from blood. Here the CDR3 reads CASSQDPDQPQHF. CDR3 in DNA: TGTGCCAGCAGCCAAGACCCAGATCAGCCCCAGCATTTT.